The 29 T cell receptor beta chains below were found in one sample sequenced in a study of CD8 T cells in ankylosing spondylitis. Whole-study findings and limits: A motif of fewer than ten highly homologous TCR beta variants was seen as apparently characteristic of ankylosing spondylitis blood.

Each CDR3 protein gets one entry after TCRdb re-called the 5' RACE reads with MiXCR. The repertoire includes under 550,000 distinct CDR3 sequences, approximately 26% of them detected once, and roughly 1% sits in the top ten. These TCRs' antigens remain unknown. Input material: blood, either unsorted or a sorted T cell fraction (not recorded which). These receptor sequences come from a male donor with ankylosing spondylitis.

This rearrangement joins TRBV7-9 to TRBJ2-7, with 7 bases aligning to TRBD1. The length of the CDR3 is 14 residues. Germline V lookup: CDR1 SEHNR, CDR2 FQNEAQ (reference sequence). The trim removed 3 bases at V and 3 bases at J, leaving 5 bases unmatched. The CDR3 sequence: CASSFGRTGYEQYF. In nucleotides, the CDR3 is TGTGCCAGCAGCTTTGGTAGGACAGGCTACGAGCAGTACTTC. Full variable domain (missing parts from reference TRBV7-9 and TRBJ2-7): DTGVSQNPRHKITKRGQNVTFRCDPISEHNRLYWYRQTLGQGPEFLTYFQNEAQLEKSRLLSDRFSAERPKGSFSTLEIQRTEQGDSAMYLCASSFGRTGYEQYFGPGTRLTVT.

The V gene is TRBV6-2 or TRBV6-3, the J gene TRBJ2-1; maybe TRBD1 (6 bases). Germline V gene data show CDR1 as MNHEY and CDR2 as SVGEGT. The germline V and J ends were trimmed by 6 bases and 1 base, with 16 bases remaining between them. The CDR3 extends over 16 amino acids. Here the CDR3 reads CASRGMSRGSYNEQFF. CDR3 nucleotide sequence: TGTGCCAGCAGGGGCATGTCAAGGGGGTCCTACAATGAGCAGTTCTTC.

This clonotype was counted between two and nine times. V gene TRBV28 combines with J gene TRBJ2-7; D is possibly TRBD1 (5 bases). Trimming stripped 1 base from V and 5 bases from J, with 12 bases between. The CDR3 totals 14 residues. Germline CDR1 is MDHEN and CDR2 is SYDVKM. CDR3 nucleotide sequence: TGTGCCAGCAGTTTATCCCATACAGGCGACGAGCAGTACGTC. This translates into CASSLSHTGDEQYV.

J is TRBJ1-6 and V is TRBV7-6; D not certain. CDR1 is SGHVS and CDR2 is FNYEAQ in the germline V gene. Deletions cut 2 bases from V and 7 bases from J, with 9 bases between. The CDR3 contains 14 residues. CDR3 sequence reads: CASSLRPFNSPLHF. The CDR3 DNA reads TGTGCCAGCAGCTTACGACCGTTCAATTCACCCCTCCACTTT.

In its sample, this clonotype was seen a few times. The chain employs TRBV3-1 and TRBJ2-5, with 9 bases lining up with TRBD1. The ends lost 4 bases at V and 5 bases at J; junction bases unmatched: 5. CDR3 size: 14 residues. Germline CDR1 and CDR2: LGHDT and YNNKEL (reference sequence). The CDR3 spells CASSRDRVSETQYF. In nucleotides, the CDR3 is TGTGCCAGCAGCCGGGACAGGGTTTCGGAGACCCAGTACTTC.

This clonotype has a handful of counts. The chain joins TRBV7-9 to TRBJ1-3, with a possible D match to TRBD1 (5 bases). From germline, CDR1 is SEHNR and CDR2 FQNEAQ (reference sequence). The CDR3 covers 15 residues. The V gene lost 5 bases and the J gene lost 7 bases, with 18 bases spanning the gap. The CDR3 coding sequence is TGTGCCAGCAGCCCTACCAGGGAGGTTGGTAACACCATATATTTT. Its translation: CASSPTREVGNTIYF.

The CDR3, as DNA: TGCAGCCTTACAGGGGGCAAAGAAAAACTGTTTTTT. Its translation is CSLTGGKEKLFF. The chain uses TRBV20-1 and TRBJ1-4; 9 bases match TRBD1. Germline lookup yields CDR1 DFQATT and CDR2 SNEGSKA (reference sequence). The CDR3 is 12 residues long.

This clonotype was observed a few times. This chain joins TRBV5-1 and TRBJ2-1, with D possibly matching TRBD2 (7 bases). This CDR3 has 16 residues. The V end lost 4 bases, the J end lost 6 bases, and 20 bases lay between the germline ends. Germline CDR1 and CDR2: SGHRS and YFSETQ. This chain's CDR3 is CASSPGGVDRVNEQFF. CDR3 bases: TGCGCCAGCAGCCCGGGGGGCGTCGATAGGGTCAATGAGCAGTTCTTC. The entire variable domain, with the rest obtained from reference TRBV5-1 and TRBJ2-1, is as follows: KAGVTQTPRYLIKTRGQQVTLSCSPISGHRSVSWYQQTPGQGLQFLFEYFSETQRNKGNFPGRFSGRQFSNSRSEMNVSTLELGDSALYLCASSPGGVDRVNEQFFGPGTRLTVL.

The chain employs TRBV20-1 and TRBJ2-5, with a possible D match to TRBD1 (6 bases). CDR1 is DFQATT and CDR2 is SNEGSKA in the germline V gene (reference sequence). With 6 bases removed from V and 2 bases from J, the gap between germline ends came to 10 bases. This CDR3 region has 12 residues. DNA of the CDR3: TGCAGTGCCGGACAGCGGCAAGAGACCCAGTACTTC. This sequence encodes CSAGQRQETQYF.

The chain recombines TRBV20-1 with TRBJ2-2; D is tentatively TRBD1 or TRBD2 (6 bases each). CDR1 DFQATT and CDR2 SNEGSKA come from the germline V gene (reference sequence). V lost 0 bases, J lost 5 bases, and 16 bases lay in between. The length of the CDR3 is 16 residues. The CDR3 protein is CSARDPGRGQTGELFF. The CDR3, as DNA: TGCAGTGCTAGAGACCCGGGACGGGGGCAAACCGGGGAGCTGTTTTTT.

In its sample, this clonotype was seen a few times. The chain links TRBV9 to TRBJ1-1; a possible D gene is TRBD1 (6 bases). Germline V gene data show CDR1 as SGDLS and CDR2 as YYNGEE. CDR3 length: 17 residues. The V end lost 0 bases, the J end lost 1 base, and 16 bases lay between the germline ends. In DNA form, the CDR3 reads TGTGCCAGCAGCGTAGAAGGGCCAGGGGAGAGGAACACTGAAGCTTTCTTT. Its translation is CASSVEGPGERNTEAFF.

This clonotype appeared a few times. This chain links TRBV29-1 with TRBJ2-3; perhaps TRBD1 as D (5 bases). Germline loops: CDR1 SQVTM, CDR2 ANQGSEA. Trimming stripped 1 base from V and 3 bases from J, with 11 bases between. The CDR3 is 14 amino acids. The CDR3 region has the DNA TGCAGCGTTGAAGGGCAGGGTGGAACAGATACGCAGTATTTT. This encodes CSVEGQGGTDTQYF.

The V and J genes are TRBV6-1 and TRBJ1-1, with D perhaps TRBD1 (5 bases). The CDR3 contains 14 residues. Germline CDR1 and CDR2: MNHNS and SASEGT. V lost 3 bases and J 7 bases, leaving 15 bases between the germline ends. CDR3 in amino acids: CASSDPGESYEAFF. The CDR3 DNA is TGTGCCAGCAGTGATCCGGGGGAATCCTATGAAGCTTTCTTT.

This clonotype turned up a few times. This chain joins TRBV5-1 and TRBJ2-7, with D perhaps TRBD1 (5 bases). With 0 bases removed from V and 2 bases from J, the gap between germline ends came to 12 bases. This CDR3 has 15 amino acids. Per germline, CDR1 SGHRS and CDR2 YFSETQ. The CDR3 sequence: CASSLDQGIAYEQYF. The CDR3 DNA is TGCGCCAGCAGCTTGGATCAGGGAATTGCCTACGAGCAGTACTTC.

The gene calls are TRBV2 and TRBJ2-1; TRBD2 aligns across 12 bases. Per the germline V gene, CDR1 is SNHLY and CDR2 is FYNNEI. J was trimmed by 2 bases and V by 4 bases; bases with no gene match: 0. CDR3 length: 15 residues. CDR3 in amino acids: CASSASGRAYNEQFF. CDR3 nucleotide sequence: TGTGCCAGCAGTGCTAGCGGGAGGGCCTACAATGAGCAGTTCTTC.

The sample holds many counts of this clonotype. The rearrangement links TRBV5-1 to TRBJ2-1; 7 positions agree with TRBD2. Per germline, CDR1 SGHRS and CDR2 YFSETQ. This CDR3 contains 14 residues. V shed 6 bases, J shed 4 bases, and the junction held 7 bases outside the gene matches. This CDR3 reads CASKLGTNYNEQFF. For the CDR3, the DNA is TGCGCCAGCAAACTCGGGACTAATTACAATGAGCAGTTCTTC. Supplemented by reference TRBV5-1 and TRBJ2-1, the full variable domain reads KAGVTQTPRYLIKTRGQQVTLSCSPISGHRSVSWYQQTPGQGLQFLFEYFSETQRNKGNFPGRFSGRQFSNSRSEMNVSTLELGDSALYLCASKLGTNYNEQFFGPGTRLTVL.

CDR3 nucleotide sequence: TGCGCCAGCAGCAACCAGGACAGGTCTAGCACAGATACGCAGTATTTT. Translated, it gives CASSNQDRSSTDTQYF. The V call is TRBV5-1, the J call TRBJ2-3; 7 nucleotides match TRBD1. The trim removed 4 bases at V and 0 bases at J, leaving 8 bases unmatched. This CDR3 region has 16 residues. Germline lookup yields CDR1 SGHRS and CDR2 YFSETQ.

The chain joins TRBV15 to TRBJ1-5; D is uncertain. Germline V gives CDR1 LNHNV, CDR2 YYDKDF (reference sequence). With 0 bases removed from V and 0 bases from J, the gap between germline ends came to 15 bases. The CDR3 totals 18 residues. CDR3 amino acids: CATSRDPRGQNSNQPQHF. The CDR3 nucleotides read TGTGCCACCAGCAGAGATCCACGGGGTCAAAATAGCAATCAGCCCCAGCATTTT.

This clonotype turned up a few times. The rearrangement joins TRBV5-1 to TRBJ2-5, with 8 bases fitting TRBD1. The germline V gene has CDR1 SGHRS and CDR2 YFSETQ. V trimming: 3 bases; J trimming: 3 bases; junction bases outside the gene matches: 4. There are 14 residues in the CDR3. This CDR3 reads CASSSYRGEETQYF. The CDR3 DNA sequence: TGCGCCAGCAGCTCGTACAGGGGGGAAGAGACCCAGTACTTC.

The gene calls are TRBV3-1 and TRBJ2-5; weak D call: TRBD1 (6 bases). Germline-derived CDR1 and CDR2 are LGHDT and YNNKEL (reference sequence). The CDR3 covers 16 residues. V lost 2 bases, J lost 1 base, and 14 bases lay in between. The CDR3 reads CASSQQPQGTQETQYF. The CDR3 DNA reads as TGTGCCAGCAGCCAACAACCCCAGGGGACCCAAGAGACCCAGTACTTC.

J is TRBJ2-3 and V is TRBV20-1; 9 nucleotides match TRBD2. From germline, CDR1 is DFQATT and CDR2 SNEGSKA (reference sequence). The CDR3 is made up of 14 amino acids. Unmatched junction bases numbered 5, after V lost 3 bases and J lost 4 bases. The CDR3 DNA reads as TGCAGTGCTAGTAGCGGGAGTCGCGCAGATACGCAGTATTTT. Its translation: CSASSGSRADTQYF.

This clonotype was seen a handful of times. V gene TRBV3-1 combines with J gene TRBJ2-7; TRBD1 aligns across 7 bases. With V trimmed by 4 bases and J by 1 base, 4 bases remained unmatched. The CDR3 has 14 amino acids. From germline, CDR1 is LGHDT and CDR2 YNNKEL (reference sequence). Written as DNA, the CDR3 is TGTGCCAGCAGCCCGGACAGGCGGTCCTACGAGCAGTACTTC. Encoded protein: CASSPDRRSYEQYF.

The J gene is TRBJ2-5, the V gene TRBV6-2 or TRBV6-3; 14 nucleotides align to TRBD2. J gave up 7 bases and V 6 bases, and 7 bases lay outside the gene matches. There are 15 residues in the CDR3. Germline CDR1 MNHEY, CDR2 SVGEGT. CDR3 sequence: CASSLGLAGARTQYF. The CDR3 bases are TGTGCCAGCAGCCTGGGACTAGCGGGAGCCCGGACCCAGTACTTC.

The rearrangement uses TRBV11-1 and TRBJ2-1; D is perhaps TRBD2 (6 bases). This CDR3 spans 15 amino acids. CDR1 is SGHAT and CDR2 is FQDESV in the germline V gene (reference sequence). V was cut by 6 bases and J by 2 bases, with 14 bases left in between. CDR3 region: CASRLNSGAYNEQFF. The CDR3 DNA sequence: TGTGCCAGCAGGTTAAATAGCGGAGCCTACAATGAGCAGTTCTTC. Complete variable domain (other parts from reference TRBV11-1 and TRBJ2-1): EAEVAQSPRYKITEKSQAVAFWCDPISGHATLYWYRQILGQGPELLVQFQDESVVDDSQLPKDRFSAERLKGVDSTLKIQPAELGDSAMYLCASRLNSGAYNEQFFGPGTRLTVL.

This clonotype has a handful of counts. The CDR3: CATSSNGGPNEKLFF. DNA for the CDR3: TGTGCCACCAGCAGTAACGGAGGGCCTAATGAAAAACTGTTTTTT. The chain recombines TRBV15 with TRBJ1-4; D gene uncertain. Germline V gene sequence: CDR1 LNHNV, CDR2 YYDKDF (reference sequence). V was pared by 3 bases and J by 3 bases, with 11 bases between. The CDR3 runs 15 residues.

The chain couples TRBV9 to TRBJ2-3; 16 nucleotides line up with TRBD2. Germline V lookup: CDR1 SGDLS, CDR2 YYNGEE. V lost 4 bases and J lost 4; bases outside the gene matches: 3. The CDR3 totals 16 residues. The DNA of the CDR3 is TGTGCCAGCAGCACTGGGACTAGCGGGAGGGCAGATACGCAGTATTTT. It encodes CASSTGTSGRADTQYF.

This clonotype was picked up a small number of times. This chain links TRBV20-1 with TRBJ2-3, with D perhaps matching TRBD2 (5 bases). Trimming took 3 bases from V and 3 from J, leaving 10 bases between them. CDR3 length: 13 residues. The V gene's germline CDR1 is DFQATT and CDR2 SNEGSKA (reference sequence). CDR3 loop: CSASPSGTDTQYF. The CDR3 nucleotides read TGCAGTGCTAGTCCAAGCGGAACAGATACGCAGTATTTT.

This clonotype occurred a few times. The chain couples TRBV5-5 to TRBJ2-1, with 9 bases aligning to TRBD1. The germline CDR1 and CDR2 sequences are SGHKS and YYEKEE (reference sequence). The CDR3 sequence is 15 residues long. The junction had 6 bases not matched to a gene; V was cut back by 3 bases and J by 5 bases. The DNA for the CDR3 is TGTGCCAGCAGCTCCGGGACAGGGACGAACAATGAGCAGTTCTTC. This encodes CASSSGTGTNNEQFF.

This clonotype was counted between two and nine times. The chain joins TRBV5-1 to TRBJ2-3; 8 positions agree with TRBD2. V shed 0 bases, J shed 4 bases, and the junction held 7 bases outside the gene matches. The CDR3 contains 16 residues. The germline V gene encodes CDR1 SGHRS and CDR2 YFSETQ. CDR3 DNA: TGCGCCAGCAGCTTGGAAGGGACTAGAGGAGCAGATACGCAGTATTTT. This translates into CASSLEGTRGADTQYF.